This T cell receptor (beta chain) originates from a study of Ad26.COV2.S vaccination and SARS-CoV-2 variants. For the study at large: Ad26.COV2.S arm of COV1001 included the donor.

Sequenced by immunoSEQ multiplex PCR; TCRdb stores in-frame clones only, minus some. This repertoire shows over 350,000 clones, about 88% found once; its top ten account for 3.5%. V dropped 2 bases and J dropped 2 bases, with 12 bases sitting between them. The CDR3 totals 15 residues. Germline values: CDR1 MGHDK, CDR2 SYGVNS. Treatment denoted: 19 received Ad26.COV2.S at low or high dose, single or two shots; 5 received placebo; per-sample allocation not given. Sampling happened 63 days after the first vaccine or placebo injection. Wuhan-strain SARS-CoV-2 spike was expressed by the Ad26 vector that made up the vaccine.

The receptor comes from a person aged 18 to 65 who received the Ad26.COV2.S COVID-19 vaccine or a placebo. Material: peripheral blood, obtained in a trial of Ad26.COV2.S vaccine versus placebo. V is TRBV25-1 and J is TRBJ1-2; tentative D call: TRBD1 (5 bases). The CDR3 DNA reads TGTGCCAGCAGTGAAGCGGGGCGAGGGAACTATGGCTACACCTTC. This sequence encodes CASSEAGRGNYGYTF.